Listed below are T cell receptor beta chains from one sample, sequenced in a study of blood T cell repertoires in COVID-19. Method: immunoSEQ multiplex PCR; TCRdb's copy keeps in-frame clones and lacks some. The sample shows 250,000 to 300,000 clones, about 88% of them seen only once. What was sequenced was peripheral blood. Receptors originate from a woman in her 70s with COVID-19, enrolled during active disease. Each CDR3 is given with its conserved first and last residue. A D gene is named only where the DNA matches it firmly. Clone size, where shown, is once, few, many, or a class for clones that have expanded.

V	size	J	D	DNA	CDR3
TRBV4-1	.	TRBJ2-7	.	TGCGCCAGCAGCCAAGGGTTGGCGGCAGGAGGGTTCGAGCAGTACTTC	CASSQGLAAGGFEQYF
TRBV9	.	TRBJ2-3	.	TGTGCCAGCAGCGTCTTGGACTGGGATACGCAGTATTTT	CASSVLDWDTQYF
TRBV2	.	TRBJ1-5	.	TGTGCCAGCAGTGATCAAGGGGCGCAGGGCAATCAGCCCCAGCATTTT	CASSDQGAQGNQPQHF
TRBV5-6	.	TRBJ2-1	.	TGTGCCAGCAGCCCTTCGCCGCCACGAGGGAATGAGCAGTTCTTC	CASSPSPPRGNEQFF
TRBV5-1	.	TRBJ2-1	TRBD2	TGCGCCAGCAGCTTACTAAACCCCCGGACTAGCGGGGGACCGAACAATGAGCAGTTCTTC	CASSLLNPRTSGGPNNEQFF
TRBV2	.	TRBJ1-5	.	TGTGCCAGCAGTGACCCCCTGAGGGGGAATCAGCCCCAGCATTTT	CASSDPLRGNQPQHF
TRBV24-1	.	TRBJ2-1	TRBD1	TGTGCCACCAGTGATTTGTACAGGGGAAACGAGCAGTTCTTC	CATSDLYRGNEQFF
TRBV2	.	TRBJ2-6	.	TGTGCCAGCAGTCGAGGACAGTTGACACGGGCCGGGGCCAACGTCCTGACTTTC	CASSRGQLTRAGANVLTF
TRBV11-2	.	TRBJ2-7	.	TGTGCCAGCAGCATAAGACTAACCCTCTCCTACGAGCAGTACTTC	CASSIRLTLSYEQYF
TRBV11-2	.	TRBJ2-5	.	TGTGCCAGCAGTTTAGGGGCAGGGTCAGAGACCCAGTACTTC	CASSLGAGSETQYF
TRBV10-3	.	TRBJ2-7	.	TGTGCCAACCCATATCCAACAGTCTCCTACGAGCAGTACTTC	CANPYPTVSYEQYF
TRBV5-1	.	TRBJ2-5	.	TGCGCCAGCGGCGAAGGGGCTAGTGGCCAAGAGACCCAGTACTTC	CASGEGASGQETQYF
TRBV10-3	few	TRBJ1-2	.	TGTGCCATCAGTGAGAGCAGGCCCCTCAACTATGGCTACACCTTC	CAISESRPLNYGYTF
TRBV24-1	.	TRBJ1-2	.	TGTGCCACCAGCCGCGGGACGCACTATGGCTACACCTTC	CATSRGTHYGYTF
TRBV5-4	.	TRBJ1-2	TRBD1	TGTGCCAGCATCTTCCGGGACAGGGGGTCTAACTATGGCTACACCTTC	CASIFRDRGSNYGYTF
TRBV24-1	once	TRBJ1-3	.	TGTGCCACCAGTGACCCAGGGAGGTCGGGAAACACCATATATTTT	CATSDPGRSGNTIYF
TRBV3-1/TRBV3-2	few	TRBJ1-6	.	TGTGCCAGCAGCCACCCGGGAACTTCACCCCTCCACTTT	CASSHPGTSPLHF
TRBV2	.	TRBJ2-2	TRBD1	TGTGCCAGCAGCGCCAGTCCGACAGGGTTCGACACCGGGGAGCTGTTTTTT	CASSASPTGFDTGELFF
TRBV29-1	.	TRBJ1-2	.	TGCAGCGTTGTTACTTCTTTCTATGGCTACACCTTC	CSVVTSFYGYTF
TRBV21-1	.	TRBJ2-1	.	TGTGCCAGCAGCGACCGACTAGCGAAGAATGAGCAGTTCTTC	CASSDRLAKNEQFF
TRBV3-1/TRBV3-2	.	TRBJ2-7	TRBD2	TGTGCCAGCAGCCAACAGACTAGCGGGGGGTCAGGCGAGCAGTACTTC	CASSQQTSGGSGEQYF
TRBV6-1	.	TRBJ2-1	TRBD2	TGTGCCAGCAGTGTGGTATTAGCGGGGGGTTACAATGAGCAGTTCTTC	CASSVVLAGGYNEQFF
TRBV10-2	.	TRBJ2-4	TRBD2	TGCGCCAGCAGTGAGTTCTTGCGGGGGGGCGCGGGAAACATTCAGTACTTC	CASSEFLRGGAGNIQYF
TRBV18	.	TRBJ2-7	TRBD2	TGTGCCAGCTCACCACCGAGCGGGGAGACCTACGAGCAGTACTTC	CASSPPSGETYEQYF
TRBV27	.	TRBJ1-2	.	TGTGCCAGCAGCCCCTATCTTAACTATGGCTACACCTTC	CASSPYLNYGYTF
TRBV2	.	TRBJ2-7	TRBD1	TGTGCCAGCAGTGGGGACAGCTACAGGCAGTACTTC	CASSGDSYRQYF
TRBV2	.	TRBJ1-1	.	TGTGCCAGCTTCCCCCAGGTCAACACTGAAGCTTTCTTT	CASFPQVNTEAFF
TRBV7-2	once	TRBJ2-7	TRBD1	TGTGCCAGCAGCTTAGGCGGACAGGGGGTGGTCTACTACGAGCAGTACTTC	CASSLGGQGVVYYEQYF
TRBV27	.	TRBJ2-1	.	TGTGCCAGCAGTCCGGGGGTCTTTTTGAACAATGAGCAGTTCTTC	CASSPGVFLNNEQFF
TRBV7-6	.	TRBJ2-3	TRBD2	TGTGCCAGCAGCTTAGCGACGGGGGGGAGCACAGATACGCAGTATTTT	CASSLATGGSTDTQYF
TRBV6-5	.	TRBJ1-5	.	TGTGCCAGCAGTCCCGACAGTCCATTCAATCAGCCCCAGCATTTT	CASSPDSPFNQPQHF
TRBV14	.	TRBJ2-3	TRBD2	TGTGCCAGCAGCCCTCTAGCGGGGGGACACACAGATACGCAGTATTTT	CASSPLAGGHTDTQYF
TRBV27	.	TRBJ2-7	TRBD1	TGTGCCAGCAGTCTAGGACAGGATAGCTCCTACGAGCAGTACTTC	CASSLGQDSSYEQYF
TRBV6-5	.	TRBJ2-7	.	TGTGCCAGCAGTTACTCGATAGGGGTTTCCTACGAGCAGTACTTC	CASSYSIGVSYEQYF
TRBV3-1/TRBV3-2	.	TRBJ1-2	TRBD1	TGTGCCAGCAGCCAAGATTCAAGGGACAGCGGCTACACCTTC	CASSQDSRDSGYTF
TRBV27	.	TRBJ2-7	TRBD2	TGTGCCAGCAGTCTCGAGCGGGGAAACTTCTACGAGCAGTACTTC	CASSLERGNFYEQYF
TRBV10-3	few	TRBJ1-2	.	TGTGCCACAGCCGATTTTGACGGGGAGGACTATGGCTACACCTTC	CATADFDGEDYGYTF
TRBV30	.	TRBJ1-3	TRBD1	TGTGCCTGGAAGCGACAGGGTACGGGAAACACCATATATTTT	CAWKRQGTGNTIYF
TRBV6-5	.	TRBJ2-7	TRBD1	TGTGCCAGCAGTAGGTACGCAGGGGGCTCCTACGAGCAGTACTTC	CASSRYAGGSYEQYF
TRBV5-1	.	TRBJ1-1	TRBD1	TGCGCCAGCAGCCCATCACCGGACAGGCCCGCTGAAGCTTTCTTT	CASSPSPDRPAEAFF
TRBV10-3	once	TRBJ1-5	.	TGTGCCAGACCTAGGGGCCGGGTTATGGGTAGCAATCAGCCCCAGCATTTT	CARPRGRVMGSNQPQHF
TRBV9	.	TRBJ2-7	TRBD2	TGTGCCAGCAGCGTAGCTCCAACTAGCGAATACGAGCAGTACTTC	CASSVAPTSEYEQYF
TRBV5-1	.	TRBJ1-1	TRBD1	TGCGCCAGCAGCTTGGAGGGGACAGGGGGCTTAGCTTTCTTT	CASSLEGTGGLAFF
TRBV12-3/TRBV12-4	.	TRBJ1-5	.	TGTGCCAGCAGGTCAGGTGGACAGCCCCAGCATTTT	CASRSGGQPQHF
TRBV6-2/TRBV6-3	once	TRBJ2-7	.	TGTGCCAGCAGTTTAGCGACCTACGAGCAGTACTTC	CASSLATYEQYF
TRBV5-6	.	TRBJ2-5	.	TGTGCCAGCAGCTTGATGGGAGGAGAGACCCAGTACTTC	CASSLMGGETQYF
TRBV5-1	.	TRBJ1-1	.	TGCGCCAGCAGCTTGGACCCCTCGGGGGGAAACACTGAAGCTTTCTTT	CASSLDPSGGNTEAFF
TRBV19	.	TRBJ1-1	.	TGTGCCAGTAGTATAGGGCGGCTGAACACTGAAGCTTTCTTT	CASSIGRLNTEAFF
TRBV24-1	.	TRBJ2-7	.	TGTGCCAGCCTCGGGACAATCCACGAGCAGTACTTC	CASLGTIHEQYF
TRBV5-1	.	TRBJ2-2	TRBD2	TGCGCCAGCAGCTCACTAGCGGGGGGCCTTGCATCAGTCCGGGCCGGGGAGCTGTTTTTT	CASSSLAGGLASVRAGELFF
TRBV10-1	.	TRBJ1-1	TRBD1	TGCGCCAGCAGTGGCGGGACAGGGGGCAAGACTGAAGCTTTCTTT	CASSGGTGGKTEAFF
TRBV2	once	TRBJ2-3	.	TGTGCCAGCAGTGCAGCTATATCCACAGATACGCAGTATTTT	CASSAAISTDTQYF
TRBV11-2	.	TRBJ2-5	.	TGTGCCAGCAGCTTAGACAGGTTGACCCAAGAGACCCAGTACTTC	CASSLDRLTQETQYF